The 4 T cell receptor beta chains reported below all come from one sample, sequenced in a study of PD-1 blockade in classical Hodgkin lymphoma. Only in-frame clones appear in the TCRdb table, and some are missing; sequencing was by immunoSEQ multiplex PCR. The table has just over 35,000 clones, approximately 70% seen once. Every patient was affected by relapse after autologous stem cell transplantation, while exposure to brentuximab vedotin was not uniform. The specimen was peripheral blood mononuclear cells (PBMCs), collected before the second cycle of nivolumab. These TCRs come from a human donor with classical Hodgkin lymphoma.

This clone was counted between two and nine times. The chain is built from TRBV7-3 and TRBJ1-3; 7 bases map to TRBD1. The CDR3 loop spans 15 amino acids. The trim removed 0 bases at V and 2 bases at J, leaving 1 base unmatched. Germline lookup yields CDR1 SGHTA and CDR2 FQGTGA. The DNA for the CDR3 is TGTGCCAGCAGCTTAACGAGGGGGCCTGGAAACACCATATATTTT. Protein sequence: CASSLTRGPGNTIYF.

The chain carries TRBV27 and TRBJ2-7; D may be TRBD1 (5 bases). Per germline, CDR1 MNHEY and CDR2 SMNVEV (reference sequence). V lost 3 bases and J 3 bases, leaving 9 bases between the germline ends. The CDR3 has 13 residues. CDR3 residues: CASSFDQGYEQYF. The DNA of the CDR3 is TGTGCCAGCAGTTTCGACCAGGGCTACGAGCAGTACTTC.

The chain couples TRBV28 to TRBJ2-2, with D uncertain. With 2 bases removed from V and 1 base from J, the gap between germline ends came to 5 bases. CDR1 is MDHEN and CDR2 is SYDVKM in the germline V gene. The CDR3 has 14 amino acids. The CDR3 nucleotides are TGTGCCAGCAGTTTAAGACAGAACACCGGGGAGCTGTTTTTT. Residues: CASSLRQNTGELFF. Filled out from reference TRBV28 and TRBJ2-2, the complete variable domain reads DVKVTQSSRYLVKRTGEKVFLECVQDMDHENMFWYRQDPGLGLRLIYFSYDVKMKEKGDIPEGYSVSREKKERFSLILESASTNQTSMYLCASSLRQNTGELFFGEGSRLTVL.

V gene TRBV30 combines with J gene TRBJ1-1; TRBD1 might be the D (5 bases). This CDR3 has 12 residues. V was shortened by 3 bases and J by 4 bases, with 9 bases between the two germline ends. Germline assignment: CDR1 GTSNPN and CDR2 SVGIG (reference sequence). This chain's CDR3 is CAWSEGPTEAFF. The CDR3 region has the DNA TGTGCCTGGAGCGAGGGGCCCACTGAAGCTTTCTTT.